Listed here are 2 T cell receptor beta chains from one sample, sequenced in a study of vaccination and CD4 T cells after COVID-19. The antigens of these receptors remain unknown. Described treatment: approximately 9-day PBMC culture with coronavirus spike peptide pools or control peptides (ViraFEST assay). The study sequenced cultured CD4+ T cell DNA using the Oncomine TCR Beta short-read assay. TCRdb analysed the PCR reads with MiXCR anew, one entry per CDR3 protein. The repertoire has over 20,000 distinct CDR3 sequences, 40% to 50% of them found once; the top ten carry 19%. The specimen comprised CD4+ T cells from blood, cultured in vitro, sampled before SARS-CoV-2 vaccination. Receptors originate from a human donor who received a COVID-19 vaccine.

This clonotype was detected only once. V gene TRBV27 combines with J gene TRBJ2-2; possible D gene TRBD2, 6 bases. This CDR3 has 15 amino acids. Germline assignment: CDR1 MNHEY and CDR2 SMNVEV (reference sequence). V lost 6 bases and J 1 base, leaving 12 bases between the germline ends. CDR3 sequence (DNA): TGTGCCAGCAGCCTACTAGCCGGGAACACCGGGGAGCTGTTTTTT. Translating gives CASSLLAGNTGELFF.

This clonotype was counted between two and nine times. The chain links TRBV7-2 to TRBJ2-3; perhaps D is TRBD1 or TRBD2 (6 bases each). The CDR3 totals 16 residues. V gave up 1 base and J gave up 0 bases, with 11 bases separating them. Germline V gene data show CDR1 as SGHTA and CDR2 as FQGNSA. CDR3 amino acids: CASSLGGAASTDTQYF. The CDR3 region has the DNA TGTGCCAGCAGCTTAGGGGGGGCAGCCAGCACAGATACGCAGTATTTT.